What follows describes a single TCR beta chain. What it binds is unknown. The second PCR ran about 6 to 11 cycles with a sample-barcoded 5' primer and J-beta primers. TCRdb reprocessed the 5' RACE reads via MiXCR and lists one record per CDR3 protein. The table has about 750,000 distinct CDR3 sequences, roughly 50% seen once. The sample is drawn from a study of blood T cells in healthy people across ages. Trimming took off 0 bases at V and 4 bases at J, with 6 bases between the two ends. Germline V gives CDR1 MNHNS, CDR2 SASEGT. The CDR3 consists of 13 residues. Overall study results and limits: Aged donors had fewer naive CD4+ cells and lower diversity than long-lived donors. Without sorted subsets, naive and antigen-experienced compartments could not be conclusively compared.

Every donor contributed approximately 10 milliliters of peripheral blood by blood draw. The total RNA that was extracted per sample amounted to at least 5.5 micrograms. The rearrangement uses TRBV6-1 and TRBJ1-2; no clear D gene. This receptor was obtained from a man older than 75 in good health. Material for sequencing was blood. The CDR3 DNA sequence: TGTGCCAGCAGTGAAGCATTCGGCTATGGCTACACCTTC. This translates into CASSEAFGYGYTF.